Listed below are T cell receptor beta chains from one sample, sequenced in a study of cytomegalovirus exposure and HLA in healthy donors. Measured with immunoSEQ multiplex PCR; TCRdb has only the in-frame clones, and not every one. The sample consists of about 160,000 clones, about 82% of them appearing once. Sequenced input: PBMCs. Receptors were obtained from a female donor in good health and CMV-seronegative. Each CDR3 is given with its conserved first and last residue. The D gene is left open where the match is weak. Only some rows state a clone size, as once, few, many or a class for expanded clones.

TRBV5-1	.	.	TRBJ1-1	TGCGCCAGCAGCTTGGGTGGCAGGGAGGGCACTGAAGCTTTCTTT	CASSLGGREGTEAFF
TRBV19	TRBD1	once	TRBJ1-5	TGTGCCAGTAGTGTCTCGACAGGGACCCTCTATCAGCCCCAGCATTTT	CASSVSTGTLYQPQHF
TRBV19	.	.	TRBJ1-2	TGTGCCAGTAGTATCCGGGACACCACAGGAGCTTGGGGCTACACCTTC	CASSIRDTTGAWGYTF
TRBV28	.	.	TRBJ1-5	TGTGCCAGCAGTTTCACCCTCTGGGGGGGGCATCAGCCCCAGCATTTT	CASSFTLWGGHQPQHF
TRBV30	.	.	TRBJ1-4	TGTGCCTGCCAGGTGAAGAATGAAAAACTGTTTTTT	CACQVKNEKLFF
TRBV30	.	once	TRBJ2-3	TGTGCCTGGAGTGTACTTCGGGATACGCAGTATTTT	CAWSVLRDTQYF
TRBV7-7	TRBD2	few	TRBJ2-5	TGTGCTAGCAGCCCCCGTGGACTAGCGGGGGGAGAGACCCAGTACTTC	CASSPRGLAGGETQYF
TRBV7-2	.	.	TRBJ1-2	TGTGCCAGCAGCCTAGGACAGTTGGGGGGCTACACCTTC	CASSLGQLGGYTF
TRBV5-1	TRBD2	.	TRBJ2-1	TGCGCCAGCAGCTTGGATGGTAGCGGGGTCCACAATGAGCAGTTCTTC	CASSLDGSGVHNEQFF
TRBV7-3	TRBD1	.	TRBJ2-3	TGTGCCAGCAGCCTCTCGGGACAGGAGGGAGATACGCAGTATTTT	CASSLSGQEGDTQYF
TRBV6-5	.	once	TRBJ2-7	TGTGCCAGCAGTTACTTGGCAAGGAGTAACTACGAGCAGTACTTC	CASSYLARSNYEQYF
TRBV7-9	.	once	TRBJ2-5	TGTGCCAGCAGCACCTCACTAGGAGAGACCCAGTACTTC	CASSTSLGETQYF
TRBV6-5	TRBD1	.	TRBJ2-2	TGTGCCAGCCGAAGGACAGGGGGTAGCGGGGAGCTGTTTTTT	CASRRTGGSGELFF
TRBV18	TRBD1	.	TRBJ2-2	TGTGCCAGCTCATGGGTACAGGGGGCCAACACCGGGGAGCTGTTTTTT	CASSWVQGANTGELFF
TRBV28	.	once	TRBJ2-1	TGTGCCAGCAGTCGGAGGGGGAGGGCCGGAAGAAATGAGCAGTTCTTC	CASSRRGRAGRNEQFF
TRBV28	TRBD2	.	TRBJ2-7	TGTGCCAGCAGTCCTAGCGGGAGGCCCTACGAGCAGTACTTC	CASSPSGRPYEQYF
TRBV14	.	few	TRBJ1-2	TGTGCCAGCAGCCTCCTGGGGGCGCGGAACTATGGCTACACCTTC	CASSLLGARNYGYTF
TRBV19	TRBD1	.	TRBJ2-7	TGTGCCAGTAGTAAGGGGACAGGATTCGAGCAGTACTTC	CASSKGTGFEQYF
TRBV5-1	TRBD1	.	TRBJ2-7	TGCGCCAGCAGCGAACAGGGGTACTACGAGCAGTACTTC	CASSEQGYYEQYF
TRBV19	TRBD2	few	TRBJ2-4	TGTGCCAGTAGTCAAAAACTAGCGGGGGGGCCGGTCATTCAGTACTTC	CASSQKLAGGPVIQYF
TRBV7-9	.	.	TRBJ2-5	TGTGCCAGCAGCTTAGAGGTCAGGCAAGAGACCCAGTACTTC	CASSLEVRQETQYF
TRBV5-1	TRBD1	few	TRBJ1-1	TGCGCCAGCAGCCCCGACAGGGCCTTGACTGAAGCTTTCTTT	CASSPDRALTEAFF
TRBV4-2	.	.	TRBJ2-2	TGTGCCAGCAGCCAAGATTACCGGTCGAACACCGGGGAGCTGTTTTTT	CASSQDYRSNTGELFF
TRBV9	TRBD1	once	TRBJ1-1	TGTGCCAGCAGCACCCAGACAGGGAGCACTGAAGCTTTCTTT	CASSTQTGSTEAFF
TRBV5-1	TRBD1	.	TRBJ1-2	TGCGCCAGCAGCTTGGGTACAGGGGTAATCAACTATGGCTACACCTTC	CASSLGTGVINYGYTF
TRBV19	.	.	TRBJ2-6	TGTGCCAGTAGTCCCGCCCCAGCGGGTAATGGGGCCAACGTCCTGACTTTC	CASSPAPAGNGANVLTF
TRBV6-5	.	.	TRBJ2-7	TGTGCCAGCAGGTCCGACTACTCCTACGAGCAGTACTTC	CASRSDYSYEQYF
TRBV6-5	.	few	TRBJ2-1	TGTGCCAGCAGTCTATCCTACTACAATGAGCAGTTCTTC	CASSLSYYNEQFF
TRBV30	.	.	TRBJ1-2	TGTGCCTGGAGTCCCGAAGCTTTCTATGGCTACACCTTC	CAWSPEAFYGYTF
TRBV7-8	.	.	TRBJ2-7	TGTGCCAGCAGCTTAGGACAGACGAGCTCCTACGAGCAGTACTTC	CASSLGQTSSYEQYF
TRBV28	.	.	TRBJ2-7	TGTGCCAGCACCGGAGGGAATCTGGGCCATTACGAGCAGTACTTC	CASTGGNLGHYEQYF
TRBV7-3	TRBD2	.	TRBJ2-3	TGTGCCAGCAGCCCCGGACTAGCGGGAGATACGCAGTATTTT	CASSPGLAGDTQYF
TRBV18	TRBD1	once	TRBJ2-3	TGTGCCAGCTCACTTGACAGGGTCACAGATACGCAGTATTTT	CASSLDRVTDTQYF
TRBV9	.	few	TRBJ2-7	TGTGCCAGCAGCGTAGACCCAGGGTGGCCCTACGAGCAGTACTTC	CASSVDPGWPYEQYF
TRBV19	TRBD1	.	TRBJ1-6	TGTGCCAGTATGGCGGACAGGGGGCCCATGATGGCACCCCTCCACTTT	CASMADRGPMMAPLHF
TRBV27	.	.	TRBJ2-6	TGTGCCAGCAGTCCTTCTGGGGCCAACGGCCTGACTTTC	CASSPSGANGLTF
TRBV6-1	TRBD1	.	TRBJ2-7	TGTGCCAGCACTTTGACAGGGTCAGACTACGAGCAGTACTTC	CASTLTGSDYEQYF
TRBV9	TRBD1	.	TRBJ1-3	TGTGCCAGCAGCCCCACCGCCGGGACAGGGGGAAACACCATATATTTT	CASSPTAGTGGNTIYF